This T cell receptor (beta chain) was profiled in a study of T cell changes during pregnancy in multiple sclerosis. Produced via immunoSEQ multiplex PCR; TCRdb's table is partial and in-frame only. The table lists about 110,000 clones, 92% of them singletons. V lost 1 base and J lost 7, with 16 bases in between. The CDR3 is 15 residues long. CDR1 MGHRA and CDR2 YSYEKL come from the germline V gene. The rearrangement joins TRBV4-1 to TRBJ1-1, with D uncertain. Sequenced material: peripheral blood, taken in the third trimester of pregnancy. This clonotype was sampled from a female donor with multiple sclerosis, enrolled in a pregnancy study. This CDR3 reads CASSQVPGSGGEAFF. In DNA form, the CDR3 reads TGCGCCAGCAGCCAAGTTCCGGGGTCCGGAGGTGAAGCTTTCTTT.